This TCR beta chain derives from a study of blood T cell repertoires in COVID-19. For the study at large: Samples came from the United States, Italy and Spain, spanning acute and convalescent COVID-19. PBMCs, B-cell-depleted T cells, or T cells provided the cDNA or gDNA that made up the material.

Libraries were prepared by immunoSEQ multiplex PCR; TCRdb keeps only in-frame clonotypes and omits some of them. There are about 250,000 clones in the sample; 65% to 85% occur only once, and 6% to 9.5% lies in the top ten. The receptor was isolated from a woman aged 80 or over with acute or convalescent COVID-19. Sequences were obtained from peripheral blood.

The CDR3 loop is CASSYLGQGRGETQYF. The CDR3 DNA reads TGCGCCAGCAGCTACCTAGGACAGGGGAGGGGGGAGACCCAGTACTTC. The gene calls are TRBV5-1 and TRBJ2-5, with TRBD1 matching 9 bases. From germline, CDR1 is SGHRS and CDR2 YFSETQ. This CDR3 has 16 amino acids. V lost 3 bases to trimming and J lost 5 bases; unmatched junction nucleotides: 11.